This is a list of T cell receptor beta chains from one sample in a study of blood T cell repertoires in COVID-19. The repertoire was sequenced with immunoSEQ multiplex PCR; TCRdb's copy has only in-frame clones and lacks some. The sample includes around 230,000 clones, 75% to 85% of them seen just once. What was sequenced was peripheral blood. The origin of the receptors is a man aged 45-65 years with COVID-19, enrolled during active disease. The CDR3 runs from the conserved cysteine through the conserved F or W. Only part of the rows carry a size: once, few, many, or a class if the clone is expanded.

cdr3_length,j_call,clone_size,v_call,cdr3_aa
12,TRBJ2-1,-,TRBV5-4,CASSRDYNEQFF
17,TRBJ2-1,-,TRBV18,CASSPRGGSPNYNEQFF
14,TRBJ1-1,-,TRBV7-9,CASSLTQGWTEAFF
15,TRBJ1-5,-,TRBV28,CASRIRGYSNQPQHF
10,TRBJ1-1,-,TRBV20-1,CSARSDRAFF
11,TRBJ2-5,few,TRBV5-1,CASSSQETQYF
14,TRBJ2-7,few,TRBV4-1,CASSQDTGIYEQYF
14,TRBJ2-1,-,TRBV7-9,CASSLVAGGPEQFF
15,TRBJ1-2,-,TRBV27,CASSRWVDSDYGYTF
17,TRBJ1-3,-,TRBV5-1,CASSIGTGGSSGNTIYF
17,TRBJ2-3,-,TRBV6-6,CASSPSLFGGRTDTQYF
15,TRBJ2-2,few,TRBV11-2,CASSLMISGAGELFF
15,TRBJ1-5,-,TRBV9,CASSVGQGGSQPQHF
13,TRBJ1-2,-,TRBV2,CASRDREYYGYTF
16,TRBJ2-2,once,TRBV28,CASSLRLAGRTGELFF
14,TRBJ2-7,-,TRBV7-9,CASSPPGRGHEQYF
15,TRBJ1-2,-,TRBV5-1,CASSLRDIGSYGYTF
16,TRBJ2-1,-,TRBV9,CASSHITGGLANEQFF
15,TRBJ1-1,-,TRBV18,CASSFAGNGNTEAFF
16,TRBJ1-5,-,TRBV6-2/TRBV6-3,CASSYAGRAGNQPQHF
16,TRBJ2-5,-,TRBV5-1,CASSLAPSGGQETQYF
16,TRBJ2-6,-,TRBV7-8,CASSLALSSGANVLTF
15,TRBJ2-1,-,TRBV9,CASSVGLAGGFDQFF